This TCR beta chain emerged from a study of blood T cell repertoires in COVID-19. Across the study: The United States, Italy and Spain provided the acute and convalescent COVID-19 samples. Sources were T cells, B-cell-depleted T cells, or PBMCs; the material itself was cDNA or gDNA.

The germline gives CDR1 SGHNT, CDR2 YYREEE (reference sequence). Trimming cost V 1 base and J 4 bases; bases outside gene matches: 9. The CDR3 spans 16 residues. In the source study's methods: Amplifying reference gene primers gave estimates of nucleated cell counts. The protocol was immunoSEQ multiplex PCR, while the TCRdb copy is restricted to in-frame clones and leaves out a portion. V and J calls and clone size follow that table, whereas D and trimming were derived from the DNA. Seen here are 160,000 or so clones, around 90% observed once, and the top ten hold roughly 2.8%. The TCR comes from a man between 60 and 70 years old with acute or convalescent COVID-19. The chain links TRBV5-4 to TRBJ2-7; 9 bases map to TRBD2. Sequenced material: peripheral blood. This CDR3 is CASSLRSGGPGYEQYF. As DNA, the CDR3 is TGTGCCAGCAGCTTGCGGAGCGGGGGGCCGGGGTACGAGCAGTACTTC.